The clone carrying this T cell receptor beta chain was seen a few times. The TCR beta CDR3 regions underwent amplification using RNA transcripts as the source. First-round RT-PCR with HTBI primers amplified the TCR CDR3 region. TCRdb re-called the multiplex PCR reads with MiXCR, one entry per CDR3 protein. The table includes approximately 400,000 distinct CDR3 sequences, over 11% detected once. The V and J ends lost 4 bases and 2 bases respectively, with 14 bases between them. Germline-derived CDR1 and CDR2 are MGHRA and YSYEKL. The CDR3 totals 15 residues. The data are from a study of T cells in Graves' hyperthyroidism and ophthalmopathy.

Material for sequencing was blood. The sequence came from a woman aged 55 to 70 with Graves' hyperthyroidism. This rearrangement joins TRBV4-1 to TRBJ2-5, with D unresolved. The chain's CDR3 is CASSLNPVRQETQYF. CDR3 nucleotides: TGCGCCAGCAGCCTAAACCCAGTTAGGCAAGAGACCCAGTACTTC.